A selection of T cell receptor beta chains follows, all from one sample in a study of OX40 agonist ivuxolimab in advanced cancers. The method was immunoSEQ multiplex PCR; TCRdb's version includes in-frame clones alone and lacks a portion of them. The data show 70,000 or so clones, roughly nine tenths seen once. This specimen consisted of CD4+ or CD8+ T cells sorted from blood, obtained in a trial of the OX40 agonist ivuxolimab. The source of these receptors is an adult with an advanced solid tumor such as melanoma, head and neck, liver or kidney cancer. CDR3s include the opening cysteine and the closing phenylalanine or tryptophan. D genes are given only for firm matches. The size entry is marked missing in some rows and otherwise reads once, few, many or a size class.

TGCAGCGCCTTTCGGGACGGCGAAGCTTTCTTT	CSAFRDGEAFF	NA	11	NA	TRBV29-1	TRBJ1-1
TGTGCCAGCAGTTTAAGTCTAGCAGCACAAAAAGAGACCCAGTACTTC	CASSLSLAAQKETQYF	NA	16	NA	TRBV28	TRBJ2-5
TGTGCCAGCAGTTTAAGTTTAGCTGGGGATGAGCAGTTCTTC	CASSLSLAGDEQFF	NA	14	NA	TRBV27	TRBJ2-1
TGTGCCAGCAGCTTAGGAGGGAGCTATGGCTACACCTTC	CASSLGGSYGYTF	NA	13	NA	TRBV13	TRBJ1-2
TGTGCCAGCAGCTTAGACCCCACAGGGCCATATGGCTACACCTTC	CASSLDPTGPYGYTF	NA	15	NA	TRBV7-9	TRBJ1-2
TGTGCCATCAGCTCCACTAGCGGGAGCATACGGGGAGAGACCCAGTACTTC	CAISSTSGSIRGETQYF	TRBD2	17	NA	TRBV10-3	TRBJ2-5
TGTGCCACCAGCTCACCACTGGGGGGGTATGAAGCTTTCTTT	CATSSPLGGYEAFF	NA	14	NA	TRBV15	TRBJ1-1
TGTGCCAGCGCGGGGAGACTAGCGGGGTTGAGCACAGATACGCAGTATTTT	CASAGRLAGLSTDTQYF	TRBD2	17	NA	TRBV2	TRBJ2-3
TGTGCCCACAAGCGGGAGTGGAATGAGCAGTTCTTC	CAHKREWNEQFF	TRBD2	12	NA	TRBV11-3	TRBJ2-1
TGTGCCAGCAGACGAGCGGATACCTTTTCCAATGAGCAGTTCTTC	CASRRADTFSNEQFF	NA	15	NA	TRBV28	TRBJ2-1
TGTGCCGGACAGTCGGGACAGGGAGACCAGCCCCAGCATTTT	CAGQSGQGDQPQHF	TRBD1	14	NA	TRBV28	TRBJ1-5
TGTGCCAGCAGATTTAATCCGGGACAGGGGGTGTCTGGGGCCAACGTCCTGACTTTC	CASRFNPGQGVSGANVLTF	TRBD1	19	once	TRBV11-2	TRBJ2-6
TGTGCCACCAGCACCTGGGGGGGAGAGCAGTACTTC	CATSTWGGEQYF	TRBD2	12	NA	TRBV15	TRBJ2-7
TGTGCCAGCAGCTTCTCCGTTTCACCCCTCCACTTT	CASSFSVSPLHF	NA	12	NA	TRBV7-9	TRBJ1-6
TGTGCCATCGCGGGTAGCAGGGGATCCTACAATGAGCAGTTCTTC	CAIAGSRGSYNEQFF	NA	15	NA	TRBV10-3	TRBJ2-1
TGTGCCAGTAGTATGACGGGGGGGTGGGACAGCCAAGAGACCCAGTACTTC	CASSMTGGWDSQETQYF	NA	17	NA	TRBV19	TRBJ2-5
TGTGCCAGCAGCTTAGCAGGAGGGACAACTCCCTACGAGCAGTACTTC	CASSLAGGTTPYEQYF	NA	16	NA	TRBV11-2	TRBJ2-7
TGTGCCAGTAGTATCCGTCTCGAGCAGTTCTTC	CASSIRLEQFF	NA	11	NA	TRBV19	TRBJ2-1
TGTGCCAGTGCGACAGGGCTGTTTGGCAATCAGCCCCAGCATTTT	CASATGLFGNQPQHF	TRBD1	15	NA	TRBV19	TRBJ1-5
TGTGCCAGCGGAAGGGACAGTAAAAACGAGCAGTACTTC	CASGRDSKNEQYF	TRBD1	13	NA	TRBV28	TRBJ2-7
TGCAGCGTTGTGAAGGGGTTAAACACTGAAGCTTTCTTT	CSVVKGLNTEAFF	NA	13	NA	TRBV29-1	TRBJ1-1
TGTGCCAGCAGCCGGACAGCGCTACTAGCGGGAGTAGACGAGCAGTACTTC	CASSRTALLAGVDEQYF	TRBD2	17	NA	TRBV7-9	TRBJ2-7